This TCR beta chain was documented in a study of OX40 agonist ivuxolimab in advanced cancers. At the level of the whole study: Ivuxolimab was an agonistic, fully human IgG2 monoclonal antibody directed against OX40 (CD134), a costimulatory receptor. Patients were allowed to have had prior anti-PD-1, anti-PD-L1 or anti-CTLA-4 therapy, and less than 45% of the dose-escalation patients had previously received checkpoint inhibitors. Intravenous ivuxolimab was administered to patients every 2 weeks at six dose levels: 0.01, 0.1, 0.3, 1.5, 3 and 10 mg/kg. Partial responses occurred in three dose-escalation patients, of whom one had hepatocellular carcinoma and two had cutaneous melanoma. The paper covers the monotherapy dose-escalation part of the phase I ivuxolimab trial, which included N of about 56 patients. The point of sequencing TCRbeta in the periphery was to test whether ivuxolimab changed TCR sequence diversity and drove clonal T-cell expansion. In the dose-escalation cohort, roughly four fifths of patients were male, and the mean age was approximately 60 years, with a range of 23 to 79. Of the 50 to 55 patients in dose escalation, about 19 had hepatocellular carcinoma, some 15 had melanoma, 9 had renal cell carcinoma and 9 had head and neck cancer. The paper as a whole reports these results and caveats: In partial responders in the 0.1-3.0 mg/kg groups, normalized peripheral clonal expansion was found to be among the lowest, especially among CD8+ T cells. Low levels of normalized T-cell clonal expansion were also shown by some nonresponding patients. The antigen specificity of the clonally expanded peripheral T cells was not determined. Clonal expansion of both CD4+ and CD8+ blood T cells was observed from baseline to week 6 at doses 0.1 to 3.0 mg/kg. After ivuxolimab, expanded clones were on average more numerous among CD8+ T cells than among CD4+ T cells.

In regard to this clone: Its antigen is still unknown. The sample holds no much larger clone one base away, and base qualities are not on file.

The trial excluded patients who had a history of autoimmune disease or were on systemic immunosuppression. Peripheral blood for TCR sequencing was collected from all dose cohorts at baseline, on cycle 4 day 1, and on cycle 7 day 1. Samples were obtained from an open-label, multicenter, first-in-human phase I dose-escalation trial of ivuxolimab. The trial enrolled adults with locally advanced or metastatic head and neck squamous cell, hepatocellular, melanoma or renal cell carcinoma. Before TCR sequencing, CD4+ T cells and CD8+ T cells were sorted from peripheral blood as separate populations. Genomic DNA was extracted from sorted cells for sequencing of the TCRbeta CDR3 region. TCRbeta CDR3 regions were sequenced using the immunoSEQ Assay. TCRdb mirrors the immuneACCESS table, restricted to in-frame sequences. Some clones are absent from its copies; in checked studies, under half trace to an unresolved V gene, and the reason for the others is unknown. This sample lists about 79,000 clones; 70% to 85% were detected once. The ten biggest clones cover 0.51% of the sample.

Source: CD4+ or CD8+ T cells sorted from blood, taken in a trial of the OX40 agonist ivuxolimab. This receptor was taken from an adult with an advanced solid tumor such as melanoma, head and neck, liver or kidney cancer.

The base sequence is TGTGCCAGCAGCGTAGGGGTAAACAGTTGGAATAATGAGCAGTTCTTC. This gives the protein CASSVGVNSWNNEQFF. The rearrangement combines TRBV9 with TRBJ2-1; the D gene is not confidently resolved. Relative to germline, V is 0 bases shorter and J is 7 bases shorter, with 17 bases between their ends. For CDR1 and CDR2, the germline V gene lists SGDLS and YYNGEE. From cysteine to phenylalanine, the CDR3 is 16 amino acids long. Only the CDR3 DNA stays, 48 bases, in frame from base 1.